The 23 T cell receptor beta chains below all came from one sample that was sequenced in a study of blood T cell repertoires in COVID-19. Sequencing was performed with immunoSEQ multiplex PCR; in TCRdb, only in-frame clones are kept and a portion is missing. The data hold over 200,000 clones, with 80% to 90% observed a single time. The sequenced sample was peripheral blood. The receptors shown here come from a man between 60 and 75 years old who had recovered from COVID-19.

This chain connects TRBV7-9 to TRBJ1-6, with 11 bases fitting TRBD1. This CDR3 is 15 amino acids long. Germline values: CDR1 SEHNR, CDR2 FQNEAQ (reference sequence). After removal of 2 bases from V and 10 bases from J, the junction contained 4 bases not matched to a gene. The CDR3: CASSLMGQGDSPLHF. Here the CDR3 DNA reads TGTGCCAGCAGCTTAATGGGACAGGGGGACTCACCCCTCCACTTT.

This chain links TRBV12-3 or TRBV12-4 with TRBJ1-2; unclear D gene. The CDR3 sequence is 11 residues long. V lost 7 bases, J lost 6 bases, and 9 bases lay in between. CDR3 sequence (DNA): TGTGCCAGCACCCGAGGGCATGGCTACACCTTC. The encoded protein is CASTRGHGYTF.

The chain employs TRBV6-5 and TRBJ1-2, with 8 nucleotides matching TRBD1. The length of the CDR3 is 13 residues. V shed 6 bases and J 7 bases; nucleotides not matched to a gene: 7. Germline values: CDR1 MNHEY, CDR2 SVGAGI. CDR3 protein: CASSRQGMGGYTF. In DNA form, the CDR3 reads TGTGCCAGCAGCCGACAGGGGATGGGTGGCTACACCTTC.

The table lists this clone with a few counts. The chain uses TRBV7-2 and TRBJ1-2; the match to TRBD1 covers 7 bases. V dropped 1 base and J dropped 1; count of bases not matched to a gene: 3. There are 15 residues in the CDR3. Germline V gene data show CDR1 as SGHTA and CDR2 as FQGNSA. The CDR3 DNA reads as TGTGCCAGCAGCTTAGAGGGACAGTTTAACTATGGCTACACCTTC. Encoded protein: CASSLEGQFNYGYTF.

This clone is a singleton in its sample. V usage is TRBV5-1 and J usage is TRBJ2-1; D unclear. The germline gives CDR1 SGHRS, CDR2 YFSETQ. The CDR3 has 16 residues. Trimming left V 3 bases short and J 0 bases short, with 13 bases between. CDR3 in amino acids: CASSSPSTSSYNEQFF. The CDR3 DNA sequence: TGCGCCAGCAGCTCCCCCTCTACCTCCTCCTACAATGAGCAGTTCTTC.

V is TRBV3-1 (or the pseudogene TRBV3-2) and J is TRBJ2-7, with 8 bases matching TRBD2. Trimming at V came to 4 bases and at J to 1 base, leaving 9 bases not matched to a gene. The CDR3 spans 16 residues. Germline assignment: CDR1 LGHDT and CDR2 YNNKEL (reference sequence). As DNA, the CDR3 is TGTGCCAGCAGCCCGGCTAGGAGCGGGAGTTCCTACGAGCAGTACTTC. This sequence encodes CASSPARSGSSYEQYF.

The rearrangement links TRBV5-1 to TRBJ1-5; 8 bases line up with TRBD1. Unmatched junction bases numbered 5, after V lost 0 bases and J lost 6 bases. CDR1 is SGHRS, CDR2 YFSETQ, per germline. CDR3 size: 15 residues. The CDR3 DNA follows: TGCGCCAGCAGCTTGGATGGACAGGGTGGTCAGCCCCAGCATTTT. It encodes CASSLDGQGGQPQHF.

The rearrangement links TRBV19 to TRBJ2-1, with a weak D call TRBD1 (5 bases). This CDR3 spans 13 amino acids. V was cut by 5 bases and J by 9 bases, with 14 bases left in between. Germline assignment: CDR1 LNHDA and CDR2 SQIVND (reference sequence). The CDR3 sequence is CASSFFQGTEQFF. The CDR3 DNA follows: TGTGCCAGTAGTTTTTTCCAGGGCACTGAGCAGTTCTTC.

The CDR3 sequence is CASSPNGVSYSNQPQHF. CDR3 nucleotide sequence: TGTGCCAGCAGCCCTAACGGTGTGAGCTATAGCAATCAGCCCCAGCATTTT. V is TRBV5-8 and J is TRBJ1-5, with unresolved D. V lost 4 bases and J lost 0, with 17 bases in between. The germline CDR1 and CDR2 sequences are SGHTS and YDEGEE. The CDR3 is 17 amino acids.

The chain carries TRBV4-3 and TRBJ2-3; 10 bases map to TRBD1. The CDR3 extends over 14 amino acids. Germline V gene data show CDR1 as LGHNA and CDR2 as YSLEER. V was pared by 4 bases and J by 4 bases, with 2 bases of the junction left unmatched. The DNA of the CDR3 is TGCGCCAGCAGCCGTGGACAGGGGGCAGATACGCAGTATTTT. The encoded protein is CASSRGQGADTQYF.

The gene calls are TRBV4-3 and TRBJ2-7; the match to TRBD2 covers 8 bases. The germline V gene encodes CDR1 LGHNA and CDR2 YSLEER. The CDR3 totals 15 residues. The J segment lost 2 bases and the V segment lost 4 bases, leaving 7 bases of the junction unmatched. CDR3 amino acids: CASSPGAGGPYEQYF. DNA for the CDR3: TGCGCCAGCAGCCCAGGGGCGGGAGGCCCCTACGAGCAGTACTTC.

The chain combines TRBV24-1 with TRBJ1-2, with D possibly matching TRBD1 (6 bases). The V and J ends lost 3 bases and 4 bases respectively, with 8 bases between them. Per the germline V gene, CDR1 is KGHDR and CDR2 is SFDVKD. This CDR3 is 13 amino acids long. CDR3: CATSDPGVYGYTF. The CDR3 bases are TGTGCCACCAGTGATCCAGGGGTCTATGGCTACACCTTC.

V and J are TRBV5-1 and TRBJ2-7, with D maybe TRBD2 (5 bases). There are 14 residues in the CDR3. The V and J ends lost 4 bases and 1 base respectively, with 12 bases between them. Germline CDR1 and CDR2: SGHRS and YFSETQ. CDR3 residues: CASSSTSPSYEQYF. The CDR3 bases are TGCGCCAGCAGCAGCACTAGTCCGTCCTACGAGCAGTACTTC.

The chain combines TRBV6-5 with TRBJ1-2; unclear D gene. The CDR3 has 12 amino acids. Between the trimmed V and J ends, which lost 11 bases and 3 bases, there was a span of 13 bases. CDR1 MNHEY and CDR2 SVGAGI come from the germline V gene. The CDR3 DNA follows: TGTGCCGCAAGGGCGGGCGACTATGGCTACACCTTC. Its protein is CAARAGDYGYTF.

The CDR3 bases are TGTGCCAGCAGTTTCTCGAACACCGGGGAGCTGTTTTTT. Protein sequence: CASSFSNTGELFF. The rearrangement joins TRBV12-3 or TRBV12-4 to TRBJ2-2; the D is unclear. Between the trimmed V and J ends, which lost 3 bases and 0 bases, there was a span of 2 bases. CDR3 length: 13 residues.

CDR3 coding DNA: TGTGCCAGCAGCTTAGGTCGGGGGAACACTGAAGCTTTCTTT. It is translated as CASSLGRGNTEAFF. The J gene is TRBJ1-1, the V gene TRBV11-3; D is uncertain. Germline loops: CDR1 SGHNT, CDR2 YENEEA. The CDR3 has 14 residues. The germline V and J ends were trimmed by 1 base and 1 base, with 7 bases remaining between them.

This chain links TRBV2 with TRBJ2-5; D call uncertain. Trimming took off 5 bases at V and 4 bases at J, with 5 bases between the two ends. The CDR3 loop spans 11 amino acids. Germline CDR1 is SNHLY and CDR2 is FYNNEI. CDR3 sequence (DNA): TGTGCCAGCAGTAGTAGAGAGACCCAGTACTTC. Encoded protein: CASSSRETQYF.

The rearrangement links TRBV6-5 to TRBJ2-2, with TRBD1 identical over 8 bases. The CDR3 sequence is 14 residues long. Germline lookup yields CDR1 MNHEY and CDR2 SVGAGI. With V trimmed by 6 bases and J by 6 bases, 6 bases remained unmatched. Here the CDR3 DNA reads TGTGCCAGCAGGACGCAGGGGGCCCCCGGGGAGCTGTTTTTT. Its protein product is CASRTQGAPGELFF.

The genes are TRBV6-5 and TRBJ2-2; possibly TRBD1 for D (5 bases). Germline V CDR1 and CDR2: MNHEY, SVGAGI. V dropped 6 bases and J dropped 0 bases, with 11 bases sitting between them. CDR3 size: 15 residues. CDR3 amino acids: CASRQGASNTGELFF. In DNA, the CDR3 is TGTGCCAGCAGACAAGGGGCTTCGAACACCGGGGAGCTGTTTTTT.

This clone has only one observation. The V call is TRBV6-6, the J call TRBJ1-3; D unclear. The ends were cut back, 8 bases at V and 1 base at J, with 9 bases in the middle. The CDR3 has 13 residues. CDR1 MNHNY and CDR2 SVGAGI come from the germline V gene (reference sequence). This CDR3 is CASGTFSGNTIYF. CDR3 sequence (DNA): TGTGCCAGCGGCACGTTTTCTGGAAACACCATATATTTT.

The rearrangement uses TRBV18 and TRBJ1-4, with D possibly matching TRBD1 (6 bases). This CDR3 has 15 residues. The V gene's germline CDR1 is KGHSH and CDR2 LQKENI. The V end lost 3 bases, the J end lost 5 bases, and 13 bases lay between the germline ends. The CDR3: CASSPRTGLNEKLFF. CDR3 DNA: TGTGCCAGCTCACCCAGAACAGGGTTAAATGAAAAACTGTTTTTT.

The CDR3 loop reads CASSPLTTLKMNTEAFF. CDR3 sequence (DNA): TGTGCCAGTAGTCCACTAACAACATTAAAAATGAACACTGAAGCTTTCTTT. V and J are TRBV19 and TRBJ1-1; D not certain. V lost 5 bases and J lost 0, with 19 bases in between. The CDR3 runs to 17 residues. Germline CDR1 reads LNHDA; CDR2 reads SQIVND (reference sequence).

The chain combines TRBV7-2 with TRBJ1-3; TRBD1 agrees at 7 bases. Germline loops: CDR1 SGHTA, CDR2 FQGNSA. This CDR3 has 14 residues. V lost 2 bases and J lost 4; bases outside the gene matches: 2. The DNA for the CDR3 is TGTGCCAGCAGCTTATACAGGGGCGGAAACACCATATATTTT. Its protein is CASSLYRGGNTIYF.